This entry lists 14 T cell receptor beta chains sequenced from one sample in a study of T-cell memory formation after mild COVID-19. TCRdb re-called the 5' RACE reads through MiXCR, storing one row per CDR3 protein. The sample consists of hundreds of thousands of distinct CDR3 sequences, approximately 27% of them appearing once. The sample comprised PBMCs or a T cell subset sorted from them (not recorded which). All receptors derive from an adult woman who had mild COVID-19 (a few samples of this study predate the infection). Cell type and time point are not known.

This clonotype was detected a few times. The J gene is TRBJ2-2, the V gene TRBV11-2; no firm D call. Germline CDR1 SGHAT, CDR2 FQNNGV. The CDR3 is made up of 19 amino acids. Trimming took off 2 bases at V and 3 bases at J, with 22 bases between the two ends. The CDR3 DNA is TGTGCCAGCAGCTTACTCGCCGGAATGTCGCGGCGGTACACCGGGGAGCTGTTTTTT. This translates into CASSLLAGMSRRYTGELFF.

V and J are TRBV20-1 and TRBJ1-1; D remains ambiguous. V lost 0 bases, J lost 4 bases, and 12 bases lay in between. The CDR3 spans 14 residues. CDR1 is DFQATT, CDR2 SNEGSKA, per germline (reference sequence). The CDR3 DNA is TGCAGTGCTAGAGATATCGCCTCTGCCACTGAAGCTTTCTTT. It specifies CSARDIASATEAFF.

This clonotype was detected a few times. The chain joins TRBV7-2 to TRBJ2-3; D is uncertain. Germline assignment: CDR1 SGHTA and CDR2 FQGNSA. Trimming cost V 3 bases and J 2 bases, with 9 bases left between them. The CDR3 is made up of 14 amino acids. For the CDR3, the DNA is TGTGCCAGCAGCTTTGGACGGATCACAGATACGCAGTATTTT. It specifies CASSFGRITDTQYF.

This clonotype was seen a few times. The V call is TRBV7-8, the J call TRBJ2-2; D not resolved. Trimming removed 2 bases from V and 4 bases from J, with 11 bases in between. The CDR3 sequence is 15 residues long. Germline lookup yields CDR1 SGHVS and CDR2 FQNEAQ. The CDR3: CASSLISWGTGELFF. The DNA for the CDR3 is TGTGCCAGCAGCTTAATATCGTGGGGCACCGGGGAGCTGTTTTTT.

This clonotype appeared a few times. The V gene is TRBV7-2, the J gene TRBJ2-1; D unclear. Germline CDR1 SGHTA, CDR2 FQGNSA. Trimming cost V 4 bases and J 0 bases, with 13 bases left between them. This CDR3 contains 16 residues. In DNA form, the CDR3 reads TGTGCCAGCAGCTCTACTGGTTCTAGCTCCTACAATGAGCAGTTCTTC. The encoded protein is CASSSTGSSSYNEQFF.

This clonotype was picked up a small number of times. V and J are TRBV15 and TRBJ1-4; D is unresolved. V dropped 4 bases and J dropped 0 bases, with 6 bases sitting between them. CDR3 length equals 14 residues. Germline V gene sequence: CDR1 LNHNV, CDR2 YYDKDF (reference sequence). The DNA for the CDR3 is TGTGCCACCAGCACGGGCGCAACTAATGAAAAACTGTTTTTT. This gives the protein CATSTGATNEKLFF.

This clonotype appeared a few times. The V call is TRBV2, the J call TRBJ2-2; 12 positions match TRBD2. Germline-derived CDR1 and CDR2 are SNHLY and FYNNEI. The trim removed 6 bases at V and 5 bases at J, leaving 4 bases unmatched. The CDR3 consists of 15 residues. The CDR3 nucleotides are TGTGCCAGCAGATCCGGGACTAGCGGGACCGGGGAGCTGTTTTTT. Residues: CASRSGTSGTGELFF.

This clonotype was observed at least ten times. The genes are TRBV7-2 and TRBJ2-1; 8 nucleotides match TRBD2. Germline V gene lookup returns CDR1 SGHTA and CDR2 FQGNSA. The CDR3 contains 21 residues. The V segment lost 1 base and the J segment 0 bases; nucleotides outside the gene matches: 17. CDR3 sequence: CASSLGGGGRTYSSSYNEQFF. The DNA for the CDR3 is TGTGCCAGCAGCTTAGGGGGGGGCGGGAGGACCTACTCCAGCTCCTACAATGAGCAGTTCTTC.

This clonotype was seen a handful of times. The chain recombines TRBV2 with TRBJ2-7; D gene uncertain. Germline V CDR1 and CDR2: SNHLY, FYNNEI. V was cut by 7 bases and J by 6 bases, with 16 bases left in between. The CDR3 is made up of 13 amino acids. The CDR3, as DNA: TGTGCCAGCACCGTGGCAAACTTGGGCGAGCAGTACTTC. It translates to CASTVANLGEQYF.

The CDR3 spells CSVQIPVGYEQYF. For the CDR3, the DNA is TGCAGCGTCCAGATCCCAGTAGGGTACGAGCAGTACTTC. The chain has TRBV29-1 and TRBJ2-7, with D hard to call. CDR3 length equals 13 residues. CDR1 is SQVTM, CDR2 ANQGSEA, per germline. Trimming took 6 bases from V and 4 from J, leaving 16 bases between them.

The CDR3 sequence is CASSFAGKNIQYF. The CDR3 coding sequence is TGTGCCAGCAGCTTTGCAGGGAAAAACATTCAGTACTTC. The genes are TRBV5-5 and TRBJ2-4; maybe TRBD1 (5 bases). The V and J ends lost 2 bases and 4 bases respectively, with 7 bases between them. This CDR3 has 13 amino acids. Germline V lookup: CDR1 SGHKS, CDR2 YYEKEE (reference sequence).

This chain uses TRBV6-6 with TRBJ2-3; D not resolved. The CDR3 has 13 residues. CDR1 MNHNY and CDR2 SVGAGI come from the germline V gene (reference sequence). Trimming took 7 bases from V and 7 from J, leaving 15 bases between them. The CDR3 sequence: CASKGLNAYTQYF. The CDR3 nucleotides read TGTGCCAGCAAGGGATTGAATGCTTATACGCAGTATTTT.

The table lists this clonotype with a few counts. The chain has TRBV5-1 and TRBJ2-7; no clear D gene. Trimming took 0 bases from V and 6 from J, leaving 10 bases between them. CDR3 length equals 13 residues. CDR1 is SGHRS and CDR2 is YFSETQ in the germline V gene. CDR3 DNA: TGCGCCAGCAGCTTGGGAGTTACGGCCGAGCAGTACTTC. It yields the protein CASSLGVTAEQYF.

This clonotype was counted a few times. This chain connects TRBV12-3 or TRBV12-4 to TRBJ2-3; 9 nucleotides agree with TRBD2. Trimming removed 8 bases from V and 0 bases from J; junction bases left unmatched: 21. This CDR3 region has 20 residues. CDR3 DNA: TGTGCCAGCTCGACCCCCGGGGTGGCGGGGGGGCCCTCTAGCACAGATACGCAGTATTTT. It specifies CASSTPGVAGGPSSTDTQYF.